Below, 10 T cell receptor beta chains from the same sample are listed, as sequenced in a study of CD8+ T cells in alopecia areata. Documented treatment: oral pan-JAK inhibitor, 5-10 mg twice daily. After isolation, RNA underwent reverse transcription to generate cDNA as the sequencing template. Clones were read by immunoSEQ multiplex PCR, and TCRdb kept only the in-frame ones, dropping some. Counted here are 210,000 or so clones, around 65% occurring once; the ten biggest clones make up 1% to 1.5%. The source was CD4+ T cells sorted from blood, collected at approximately week 45, from a patient treated with tofacitinib. These receptors all stem from a human donor with alopecia areata.

The chain has TRBV9 and TRBJ1-2; TRBD1 might be the D (5 bases). Per the germline V gene, CDR1 is SGDLS and CDR2 is YYNGEE. This CDR3 contains 16 residues. Trimming took off 0 bases at V and 5 bases at J, with 17 bases between the two ends. This chain's CDR3 is CASSVDSGLGGYGYTF. The CDR3 nucleotides are TGTGCCAGCAGCGTAGATTCCGGACTCGGGGGATATGGCTACACCTTC.

This clone was observed at least ten times. The chain uses TRBV18 and TRBJ1-2, with a weak D call TRBD1 (5 bases). CDR1 and CDR2 (germline): KGHSH, LQKENI. Trimming removed 3 bases from V and 6 bases from J, with 17 bases in between. This CDR3 region has 15 residues. The CDR3 loop is CASSPTRQIGDGYTF. The CDR3, as DNA: TGTGCCAGCTCACCGACAAGACAGATTGGGGATGGCTACACCTTC.

This clone came up a few times. The genes are TRBV2 and TRBJ1-5; D not resolved. V was pared by 7 bases and J by 3 bases, with 10 bases between. The CDR3 runs 13 residues. Germline lookup yields CDR1 SNHLY and CDR2 FYNNEI. CDR3 nucleotide sequence: TGTGCCAGCACCCCCGGGTACAATCAGCCCCAGCATTTT. It codes for CASTPGYNQPQHF. The variable domain in full, with the rest retrieved from reference TRBV2 and TRBJ1-5, is EPEVTQTPSHQVTQMGQEVILRCVPISNHLYFYWYRQILGQKVEFLVSFYNNEISEKSEIFDDQFSVERPDGSNFTLKIRSTKLEDSAMYFCASTPGYNQPQHFGDGTRLSIL.

This clone was detected once. CDR3: CASSLELRTGGNTEAFF. The CDR3 nucleotides are TGTGCCAGCAGCTTAGAACTGAGGACAGGGGGCAACACTGAAGCTTTCTTT. This rearrangement joins TRBV7-2 to TRBJ1-1; 11 bases match TRBD1. Germline lookup yields CDR1 SGHTA and CDR2 FQGNSA. Trimming took 1 base from V and 2 from J; bases not matched to a gene: 6. This CDR3 spans 17 amino acids.

CDR3 sequence: CAWGTPGVITEAFF. Written as DNA, the CDR3 is TGTGCCTGGGGGACACCCGGGGTGATCACTGAAGCTTTCTTT. The chain combines TRBV30 with TRBJ1-1, with a weak D call TRBD1 (6 bases). The germline gives CDR1 GTSNPN, CDR2 SVGIG (reference sequence). Deletions cut 5 bases from V and 4 bases from J, with 17 bases between. This CDR3 is built from 14 residues.

This clone has just a few counts. This rearrangement joins TRBV14 to TRBJ2-2; a weak D match, TRBD1 (6 bases). Trimming cost V 4 bases and J 7 bases, with 13 bases left between them. Per germline, CDR1 SGHDN and CDR2 FVKESK. The CDR3 extends over 14 amino acids. CDR3 in amino acids: CASSRQEYGGELFF. Written as DNA, the CDR3 is TGTGCCAGCAGCCGACAGGAATATGGCGGGGAGCTGTTTTTT.

The chain employs TRBV4-3 and TRBJ2-5, with 9 bases matching TRBD2. The CDR3 runs 16 residues. Germline V gene sequence: CDR1 LGHNA, CDR2 YSLEER. J lost 5 bases, V lost 0 bases, and 7 bases had no gene match. CDR3 sequence reads: CASSQERSGGTETQYF. The CDR3 DNA reads TGCGCCAGCAGCCAAGAGAGGAGCGGGGGGACGGAGACCCAGTACTTC.

This chain links TRBV4-3 with TRBJ1-2, with D hard to call. The CDR3 is 14 amino acids. Germline CDR1 and CDR2: LGHNA and YSLEER. Trimming removed 0 bases at V and 5 bases at J, with 10 bases between. CDR3 protein: CASSQDVGPYGYTF. The CDR3 DNA is TGCGCCAGCAGCCAAGATGTGGGTCCTTATGGCTACACCTTC.

This clone has only one observation. V and J are TRBV2 and TRBJ2-7, with D perhaps matching TRBD1 or TRBD2 (5 bases each). The CDR3 has 15 residues. Germline loops: CDR1 SNHLY, CDR2 FYNNEI. V gave up 8 bases and J gave up 2 bases, with 19 bases separating them. CDR3 amino acids: CASCLRGDQTYEQYF. DNA of the CDR3: TGTGCCAGCTGCCTGAGGGGAGACCAAACCTACGAGCAGTACTTC.

The CDR3 protein is CASSSSSLPNTEAFF. As DNA, the CDR3 is TGTGCCAGCTCTTCATCATCCCTCCCGAACACTGAAGCTTTCTTT. J is TRBJ1-1 and V is TRBV18, with unresolved D. The CDR3 spans 15 residues. Germline V gives CDR1 KGHSH, CDR2 LQKENI. V lost 6 bases and J 1 base, leaving 15 bases between the germline ends.